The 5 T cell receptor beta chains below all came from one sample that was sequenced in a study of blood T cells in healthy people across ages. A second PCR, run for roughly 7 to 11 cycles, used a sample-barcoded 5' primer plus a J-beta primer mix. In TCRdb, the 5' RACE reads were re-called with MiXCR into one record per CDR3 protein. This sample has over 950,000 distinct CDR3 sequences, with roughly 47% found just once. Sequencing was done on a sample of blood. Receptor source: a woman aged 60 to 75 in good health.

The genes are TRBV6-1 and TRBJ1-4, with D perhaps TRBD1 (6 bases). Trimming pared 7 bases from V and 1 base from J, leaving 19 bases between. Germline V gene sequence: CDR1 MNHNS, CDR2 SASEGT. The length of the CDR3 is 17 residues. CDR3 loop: CASMGTGSLGTNEKLFF. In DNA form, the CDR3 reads TGTGCCAGCATGGGAACAGGGTCATTGGGAACTAATGAAAAACTGTTTTTT.

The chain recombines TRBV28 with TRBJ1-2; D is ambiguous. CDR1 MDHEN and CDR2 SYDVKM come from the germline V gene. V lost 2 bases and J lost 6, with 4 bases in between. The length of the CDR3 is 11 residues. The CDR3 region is CASSLPDGYTF. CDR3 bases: TGTGCCAGCAGTTTACCGGATGGCTACACCTTC.

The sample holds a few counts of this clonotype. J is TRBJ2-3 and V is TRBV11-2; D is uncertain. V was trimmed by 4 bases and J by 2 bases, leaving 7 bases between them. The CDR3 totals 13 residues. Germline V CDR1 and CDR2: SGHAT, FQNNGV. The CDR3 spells CASSSAITDTQYF. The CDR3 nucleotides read TGTGCCAGCAGCTCCGCAATCACAGATACGCAGTATTTT.

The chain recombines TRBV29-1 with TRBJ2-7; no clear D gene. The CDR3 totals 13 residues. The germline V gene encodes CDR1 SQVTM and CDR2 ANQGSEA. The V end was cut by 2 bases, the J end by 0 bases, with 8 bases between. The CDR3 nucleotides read TGCAGCGTTGAATTACAGCCCTCCTACGAGCAGTACTTC. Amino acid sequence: CSVELQPSYEQYF.

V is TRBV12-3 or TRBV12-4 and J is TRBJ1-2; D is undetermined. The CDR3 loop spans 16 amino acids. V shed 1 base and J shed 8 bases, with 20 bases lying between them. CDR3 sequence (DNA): TGTGCCAGCAGTTTAGGAGCGGATCGATCTCGATTAGGCTACACCTTC. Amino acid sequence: CASSLGADRSRLGYTF.